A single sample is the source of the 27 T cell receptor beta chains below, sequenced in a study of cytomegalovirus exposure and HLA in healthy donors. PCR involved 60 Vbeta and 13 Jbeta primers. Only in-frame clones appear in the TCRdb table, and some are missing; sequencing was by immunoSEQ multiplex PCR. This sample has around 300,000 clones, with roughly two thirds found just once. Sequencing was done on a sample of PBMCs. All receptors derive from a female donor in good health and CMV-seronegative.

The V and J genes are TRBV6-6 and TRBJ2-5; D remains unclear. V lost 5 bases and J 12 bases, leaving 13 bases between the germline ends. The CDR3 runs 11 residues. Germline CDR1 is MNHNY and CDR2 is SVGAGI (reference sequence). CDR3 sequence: CASSHQTREYF. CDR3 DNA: TGTGCCAGCAGTCACCAAACACGGGAGTACTTC.

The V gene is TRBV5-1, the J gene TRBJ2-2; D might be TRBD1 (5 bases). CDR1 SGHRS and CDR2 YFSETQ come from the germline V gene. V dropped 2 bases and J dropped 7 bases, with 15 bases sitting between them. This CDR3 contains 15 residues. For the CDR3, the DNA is TGCGCCAGCAGCTTTTCCCCACAGGACGGCGGGGAGCTGTTTTTT. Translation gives CASSFSPQDGGELFF.

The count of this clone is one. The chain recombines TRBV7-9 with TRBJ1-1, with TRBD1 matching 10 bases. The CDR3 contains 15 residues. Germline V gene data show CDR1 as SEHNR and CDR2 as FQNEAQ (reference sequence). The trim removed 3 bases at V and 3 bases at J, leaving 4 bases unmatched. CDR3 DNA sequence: TGTGCCAGCAGCTTGCGGACAGGGGGTCACACTGAAGCTTTCTTT. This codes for CASSLRTGGHTEAFF.

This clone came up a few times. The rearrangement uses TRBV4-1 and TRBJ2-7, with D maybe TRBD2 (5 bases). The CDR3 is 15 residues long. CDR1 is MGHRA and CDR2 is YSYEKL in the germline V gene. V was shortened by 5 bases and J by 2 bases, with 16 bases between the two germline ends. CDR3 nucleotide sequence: TGCGCCAGCAGCGCCCAAAGAGGAGGAACCTACGAGCAGTACTTC. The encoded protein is CASSAQRGGTYEQYF.

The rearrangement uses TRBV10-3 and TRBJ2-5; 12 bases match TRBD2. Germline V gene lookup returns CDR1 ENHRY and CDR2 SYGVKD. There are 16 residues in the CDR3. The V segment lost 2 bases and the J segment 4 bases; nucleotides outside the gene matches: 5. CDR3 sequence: CAISERLAGAGETQYF. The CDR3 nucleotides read TGTGCCATCAGTGAGAGACTAGCGGGAGCGGGAGAGACCCAGTACTTC.

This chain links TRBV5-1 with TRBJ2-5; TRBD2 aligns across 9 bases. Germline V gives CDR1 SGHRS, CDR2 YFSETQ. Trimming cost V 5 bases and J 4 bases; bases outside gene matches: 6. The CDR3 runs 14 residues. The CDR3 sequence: CASSYSGSGETQYF. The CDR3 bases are TGCGCCAGCAGTTATAGCGGGAGTGGAGAGACCCAGTACTTC.

The CDR3 bases are TGTGCCAGCAGCCAAGAATGGGCAAGCGGAGGGTACACAGATACGCAGTATTTT. Residues: CASSQEWASGGYTDTQYF. The rearrangement joins TRBV4-2 to TRBJ2-3; D possibly corresponds to TRBD2 (6 bases). The CDR3 is made up of 18 amino acids. The germline CDR1 and CDR2 sequences are LGHNA and YNFKEQ. V shed 0 bases and J shed 2 bases, with 18 bases lying between them.

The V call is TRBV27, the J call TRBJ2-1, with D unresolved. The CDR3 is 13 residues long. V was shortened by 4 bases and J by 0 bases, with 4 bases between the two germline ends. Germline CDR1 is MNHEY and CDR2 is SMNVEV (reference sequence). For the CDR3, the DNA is TGTGCCAGCAGTTACTACTCCTACAATGAGCAGTTCTTC. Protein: CASSYYSYNEQFF.

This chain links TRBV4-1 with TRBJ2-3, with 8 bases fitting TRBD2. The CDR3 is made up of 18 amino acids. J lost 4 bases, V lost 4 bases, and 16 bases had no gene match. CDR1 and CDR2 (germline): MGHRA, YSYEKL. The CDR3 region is CASSLRHGGAGASDTQYF. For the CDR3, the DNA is TGCGCCAGCAGCCTCCGGCACGGGGGAGCGGGAGCTTCAGATACGCAGTATTTT.

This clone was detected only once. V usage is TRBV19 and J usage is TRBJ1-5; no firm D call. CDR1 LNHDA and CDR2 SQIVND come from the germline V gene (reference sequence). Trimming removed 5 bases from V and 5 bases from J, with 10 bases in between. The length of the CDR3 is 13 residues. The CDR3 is CASSEQSYQPQHF. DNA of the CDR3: TGTGCCAGTAGTGAACAGTCCTATCAGCCCCAGCATTTT.

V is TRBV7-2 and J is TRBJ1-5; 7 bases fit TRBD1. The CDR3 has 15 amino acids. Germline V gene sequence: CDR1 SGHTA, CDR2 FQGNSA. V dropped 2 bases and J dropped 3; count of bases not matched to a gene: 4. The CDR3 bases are TGTGCCAGCAGCTTATTAGGGGGCAACAATCAGCCCCAGCATTTT. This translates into CASSLLGGNNQPQHF.

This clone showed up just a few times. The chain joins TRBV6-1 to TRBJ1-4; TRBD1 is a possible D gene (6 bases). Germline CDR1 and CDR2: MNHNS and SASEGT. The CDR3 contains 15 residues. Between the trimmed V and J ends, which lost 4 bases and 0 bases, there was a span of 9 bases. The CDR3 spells CASSGTATTNEKLFF. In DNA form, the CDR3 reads TGTGCCAGCAGTGGGACAGCAACAACTAATGAAAAACTGTTTTTT.

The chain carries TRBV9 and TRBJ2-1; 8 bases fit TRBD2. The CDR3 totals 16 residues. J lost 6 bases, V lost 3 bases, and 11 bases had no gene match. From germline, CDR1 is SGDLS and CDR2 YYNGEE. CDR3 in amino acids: CASSEGPAGVLNEQFF. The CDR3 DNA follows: TGTGCCAGCAGCGAGGGACCAGCGGGAGTCCTCAATGAGCAGTTCTTC.

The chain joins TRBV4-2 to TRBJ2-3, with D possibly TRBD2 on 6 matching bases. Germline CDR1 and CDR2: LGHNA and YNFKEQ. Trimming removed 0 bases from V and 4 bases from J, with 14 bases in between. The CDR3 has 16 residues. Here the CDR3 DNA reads TGTGCCAGCAGCCAAGATCAACGGGGGAGACCAGATACGCAGTATTTT. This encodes CASSQDQRGRPDTQYF.

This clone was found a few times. This chain's CDR3 is CASSRFRDGETEAFF. The CDR3 bases are TGTGCCAGCAGTCGGTTCAGGGATGGGGAAACTGAAGCTTTCTTT. This chain links TRBV27 with TRBJ1-1; D possibly corresponds to TRBD1 (5 bases). Deletions cut 5 bases from V and 5 bases from J, with 18 bases between. CDR3 size: 15 residues. Germline V CDR1 and CDR2: MNHEY, SMNVEV (reference sequence).

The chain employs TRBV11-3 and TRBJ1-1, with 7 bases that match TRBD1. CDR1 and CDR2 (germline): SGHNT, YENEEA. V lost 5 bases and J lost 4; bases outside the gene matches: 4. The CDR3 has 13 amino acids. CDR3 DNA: TGTGCCAGCAGCAAAGGGACAGCCACTGAAGCTTTCTTT. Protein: CASSKGTATEAFF.

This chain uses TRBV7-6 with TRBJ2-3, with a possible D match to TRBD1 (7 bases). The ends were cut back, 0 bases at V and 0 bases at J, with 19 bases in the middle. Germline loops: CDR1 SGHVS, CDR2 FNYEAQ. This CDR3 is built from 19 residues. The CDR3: CASSLAGGQRAPSTDTQYF. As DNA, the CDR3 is TGTGCCAGCAGCTTAGCGGGGGGACAGCGGGCACCTAGCACAGATACGCAGTATTTT.

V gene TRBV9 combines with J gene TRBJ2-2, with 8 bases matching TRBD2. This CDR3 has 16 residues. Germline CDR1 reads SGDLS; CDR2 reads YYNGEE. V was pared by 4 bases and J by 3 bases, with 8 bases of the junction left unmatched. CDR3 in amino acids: CASSSKAGDYTGELFF. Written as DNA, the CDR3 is TGTGCCAGCAGCTCAAAAGCGGGAGACTACACCGGGGAGCTGTTTTTT.

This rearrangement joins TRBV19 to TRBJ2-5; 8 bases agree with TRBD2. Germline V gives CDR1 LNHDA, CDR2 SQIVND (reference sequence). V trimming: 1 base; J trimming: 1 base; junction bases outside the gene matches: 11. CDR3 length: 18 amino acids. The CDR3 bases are TGTGCCAGTAGTATAGCGGCGGGAGGACCCCCTTCCCAAGAGACCCAGTACTTC. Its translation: CASSIAAGGPPSQETQYF.

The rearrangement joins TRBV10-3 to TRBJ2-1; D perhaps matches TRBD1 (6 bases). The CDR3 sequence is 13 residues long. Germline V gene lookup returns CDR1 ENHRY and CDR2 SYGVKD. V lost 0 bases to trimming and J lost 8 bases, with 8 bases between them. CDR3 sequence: CAISESWGHEQFF. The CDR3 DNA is TGTGCCATCAGTGAGTCATGGGGGCATGAGCAGTTCTTC.

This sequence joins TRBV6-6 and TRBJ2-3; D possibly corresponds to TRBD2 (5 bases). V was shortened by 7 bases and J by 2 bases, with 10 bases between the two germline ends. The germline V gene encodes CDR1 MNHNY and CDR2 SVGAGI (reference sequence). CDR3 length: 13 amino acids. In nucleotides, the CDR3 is TGTGCCAGCAAAAGCGGAGACACAGATACGCAGTATTTT. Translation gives CASKSGDTDTQYF.

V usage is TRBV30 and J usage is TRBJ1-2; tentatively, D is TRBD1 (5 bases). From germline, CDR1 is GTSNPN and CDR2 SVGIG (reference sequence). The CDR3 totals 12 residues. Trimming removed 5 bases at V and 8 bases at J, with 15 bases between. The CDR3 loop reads CAWGRDSSGYTF. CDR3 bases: TGTGCCTGGGGGCGAGACAGTTCCGGCTACACCTTC. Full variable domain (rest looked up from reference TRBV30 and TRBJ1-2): SQTIHQWPATLVQPVGSPLSLECTVEGTSNPNLYWYRQAAGRGLQLLFYSVGIGQISSEVPQNLSASRPQDRQFILSSKKLLLSDSGFYLCAWGRDSSGYTFGSGTRLTVV.

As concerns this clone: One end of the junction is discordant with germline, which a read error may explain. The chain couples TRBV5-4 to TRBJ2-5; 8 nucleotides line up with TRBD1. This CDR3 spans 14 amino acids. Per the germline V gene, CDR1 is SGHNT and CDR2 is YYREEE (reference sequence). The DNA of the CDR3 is TGTGCCAGCACCCTGGACAGGGACCAAGGGACCCAGTACTTC. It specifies CASTLDRDQGTQYF.

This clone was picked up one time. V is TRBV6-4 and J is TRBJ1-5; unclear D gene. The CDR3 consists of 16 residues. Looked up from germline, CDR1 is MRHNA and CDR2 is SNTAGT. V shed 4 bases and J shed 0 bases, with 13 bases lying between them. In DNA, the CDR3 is TGTGCCAGCAGTGCTCAGGTCGTGACTAGCAATCAGCCCCAGCATTTT. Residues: CASSAQVVTSNQPQHF.

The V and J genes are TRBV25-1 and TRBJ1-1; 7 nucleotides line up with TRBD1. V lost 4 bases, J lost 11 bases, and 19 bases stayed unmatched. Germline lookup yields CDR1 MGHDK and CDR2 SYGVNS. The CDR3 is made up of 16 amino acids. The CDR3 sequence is CASSGSYPGQLIRAFF. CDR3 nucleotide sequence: TGTGCCAGCAGTGGATCTTACCCGGGACAGCTGATCCGGGCTTTCTTT.

This CDR3 reads CASGEYEQFF. The CDR3 DNA follows: TGTGCCAGCGGAGAGTATGAGCAGTTCTTC. The chain links TRBV11-2 to TRBJ2-1, with D uncertain. In germline, CDR1 is SGHAT, CDR2 FQNNGV. Trimming took 8 bases from V and 8 from J, leaving 7 bases between them. The CDR3 sequence is 10 residues long.

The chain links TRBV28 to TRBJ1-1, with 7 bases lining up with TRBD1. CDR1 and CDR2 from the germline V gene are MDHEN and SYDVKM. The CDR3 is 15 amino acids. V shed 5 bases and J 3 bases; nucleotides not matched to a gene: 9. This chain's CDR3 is CASSQTGMGDTEAFF. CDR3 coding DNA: TGTGCCAGCAGTCAGACAGGGATGGGCGACACTGAAGCTTTCTTT. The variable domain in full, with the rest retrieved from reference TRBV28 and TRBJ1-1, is DVKVTQSSRYLVKRTGEKVFLECVQDMDHENMFWYRQDPGLGLRLIYFSYDVKMKEKGDIPEGYSVSREKKERFSLILESASTNQTSMYLCASSQTGMGDTEAFFGQGTRLTVV.